The rows below give T cell receptor beta chains drawn from one sample of a study of blood T cell repertoires in COVID-19. Sequenced by immunoSEQ multiplex PCR; TCRdb stores in-frame clones only, minus some. Of some 170,000 clones in the sample, around 73% were seen once. The sequenced sample was PBMCs or T cells enriched from blood (not recorded which). The source of these receptors is a woman in her fifties or sixties who had recovered from COVID-19. The CDR3 runs from the conserved cysteine through the conserved F or W. D genes are given only for firm matches. The size entry is marked missing in some rows and otherwise reads once, few, many or a size class.

NA,NA,TRBJ1-6,TRBV4-1,CASSQGGNSPLHF,TGCGCCAGCAGCCAAGGAGGGAATTCACCCCTCCACTTT
NA,TRBD1,TRBJ1-6,TRBV28,CASSPRTGPLHF,TGTGCCAGCAGTCCCAGGACAGGACCCCTCCACTTT
few,NA,TRBJ1-5,TRBV15,CATSRGRSRNQPQHF,TGTGCCACCAGCAGGGGGCGGAGTCGCAATCAGCCCCAGCATTTT
NA,TRBD2,TRBJ2-1,TRBV19,CASSNQGLAGLYEQFF,TGTGCCAGTAGTAACCAAGGACTAGCGGGACTCTATGAGCAGTTCTTC
many,TRBD2,TRBJ2-7,TRBV5-1,CASSTTSGGTYEQYF,TGCGCCAGCAGTACAACTAGCGGAGGGACCTACGAGCAGTACTTC
few,NA,TRBJ2-3,TRBV5-1,CASSLRVDTQYF,TGCGCCAGCAGCTTGAGAGTAGATACGCAGTATTTT
NA,NA,TRBJ1-3,TRBV29-1,CSVTQGAGNTIYF,TGCAGCGTAACACAGGGCGCTGGAAACACCATATATTTT
once,NA,TRBJ2-5,TRBV19,CASSPRTTPETQYF,TGTGCCAGTAGTCCACGGACTACCCCGGAGACCCAGTACTTC
NA,NA,TRBJ1-2,TRBV5-1,CASSPGEGGYGYTF,TGCGCCAGCAGCCCCGGGGAGGGAGGCTATGGCTACACCTTC
once,NA,TRBJ2-3,TRBV28,CASSLHGGSTDTQYF,TGTGCCAGCAGTTTACACGGGGGAAGCACAGATACGCAGTATTTT
few,NA,TRBJ1-1,TRBV9,CASSPWSERNTEAFF,TGTGCCAGCAGCCCTTGGTCAGAAAGGAACACTGAAGCTTTCTTT
NA,TRBD2,TRBJ2-5,TRBV7-8,CASSGTSGRVETQYF,TGTGCCAGCAGCGGGACTAGCGGCCGGGTGGAGACCCAGTACTTC
NA,TRBD2,TRBJ2-1,TRBV5-6,CASSSQQTSGRRNEQFF,TGTGCCAGCAGCTCCCAACAGACTAGCGGGAGAAGGAATGAGCAGTTCTTC
NA,NA,TRBJ1-6,TRBV2,CASSGGQLNSPLHF,TGTGCCAGCAGTGGAGGTCAGCTGAATTCACCCCTCCACTTT
NA,TRBD1,TRBJ1-3,TRBV29-1,CSVVRDRGSNTIYF,TGCAGCGTTGTCCGGGACAGGGGTTCGAACACCATATATTTT
NA,TRBD2,TRBJ2-3,TRBV28,CASSQLLIRSGRTTDTQYF,TGTGCCAGCAGCCAACTACTCATCCGAAGCGGGAGGACCACAGATACGCAGTATTTT
NA,TRBD1,TRBJ1-2,TRBV3-1/TRBV3-2,CASSPRGTGARGPYGYTF,TGTGCCAGCAGCCCGCGAGGGACAGGGGCTCGCGGCCCTTATGGCTACACCTTC
NA,TRBD1,TRBJ2-3,TRBV3-1/TRBV3-2,CASSLRTGTSTDTQYF,TGTGCCAGCAGCCTCCGGACAGGGACTAGCACAGATACGCAGTATTTT